This TCR beta chain was obtained from a study of T cells after yellow fever vaccination. On the study more broadly: Fractions of limited cellularity were prepared by means of SMART-Seq v4 Ultra Low Input. General study points: A small share of clonotypes appeared in both CD4 and CD8 compartments. Clones from primary vaccination mostly reappeared after the booster (about 97% CD4, about 85% CD8).

Germline V gene lookup returns CDR1 SGHVS and CDR2 FQNEAQ. Trimming left V 3 bases short and J 10 bases short, with 10 bases between. The CDR3 totals 13 residues. Conversion of TCR transcripts into cDNA relied on 5'RACE template switching, which added a universal primer site and UMIs. A single record per CDR3 protein comes from TCRdb applying MiXCR to the 5' RACE reads. The sample contains hundreds of thousands of distinct CDR3 sequences, approximately 13% of which appear only once. This clonotype has just one count. Its antigen is currently unknown. The rearrangement joins TRBV7-8 to TRBJ2-6; D perhaps matches TRBD2 (6 bases). The sequence came from a man aged 30 to 39 who received the YFV17D yellow fever vaccine. The starting material was PBMCs, obtained on the day of the yellow fever booster vaccination. The CDR3 loop reads CASSFSGENVLTF. CDR3 nucleotide sequence: TGTGCCAGCAGCTTTTCGGGAGAAAACGTCCTGACTTTC.